These T cell receptor beta chains were read from a single sample in a study of T cells after yellow fever vaccination. Via MiXCR, TCRdb re-called the 5' RACE reads, giving one row per CDR3 protein. The sample lists 95,000 to 100,000 distinct CDR3 sequences; around 5.8% were seen once. Sequences were derived from CD8+ T cells sorted from PBMCs, sampled 10 days after the yellow fever booster vaccination. Receptors originate from a man younger than 35 who received the YFV17D yellow fever vaccine. Each CDR3 is given with its conserved first and last residue. The D gene is left open where the match is weak. Some rows have no size entry. The others give once, few or many, or a class for an expanded clone.

V: TRBV12-3/TRBV12-4; D: TRBD1; size: NA; J: TRBJ2-1; CDR3: CASSSTGGAYNEQFF; DNA: TGTGCCAGCAGTTCGACAGGGGGCGCTTACAATGAGCAGTTCTTC
V: TRBV10-3; D: NA; size: NA; J: TRBJ2-1; CDR3: CAISAPVEGEDEQFF; DNA: TGTGCCATCAGTGCCCCTGTTGAGGGGGAGGATGAGCAGTTCTTC
V: TRBV5-1; D: NA; size: few; J: TRBJ2-3; CDR3: CASSPVIGGGTDTQYF; DNA: TGCGCCAGCAGCCCTGTGATTGGGGGCGGCACAGATACGCAGTATTTT
V: TRBV27; D: TRBD1; size: NA; J: TRBJ1-1; CDR3: CASRYRGYTEAFF; DNA: TGTGCCAGCAGGTACAGGGGTTACACTGAAGCTTTCTTT
V: TRBV6-2/TRBV6-3; D: NA; size: NA; J: TRBJ1-1; CDR3: CASSYVLGRETEAFF; DNA: TGTGCCAGCAGTTACGTCCTCGGGAGGGAAACTGAAGCTTTCTTT
V: TRBV20-1; D: NA; size: few; J: TRBJ1-2; CDR3: CSARDAGYVGYTF; DNA: TGCAGTGCTAGAGACGCAGGGTACGTTGGCTACACCTTC
V: TRBV3-1; D: NA; size: NA; J: TRBJ2-7; CDR3: CASSQDWGRGAYEQYF; DNA: TGTGCCAGCAGCCAAGATTGGGGCAGGGGCGCTTACGAGCAGTACTTC
V: TRBV6-1; D: NA; size: few; J: TRBJ2-1; CDR3: CASTLYNNEQFF; DNA: TGTGCCAGCACCCTCTACAACAATGAGCAGTTCTTC
V: TRBV5-4; D: NA; size: few; J: TRBJ2-3; CDR3: CASSAPGADISADTQYF; DNA: TGTGCCAGCAGCGCTCCCGGGGCGGACATAAGCGCAGATACGCAGTATTTT
V: TRBV7-3; D: TRBD2; size: many; J: TRBJ2-1; CDR3: CASSLTPGTSGGDNEQFF; DNA: TGTGCCAGCAGCTTAACTCCCGGGACTAGCGGGGGGGACAATGAGCAGTTCTTC
V: TRBV7-9; D: NA; size: NA; J: TRBJ1-1; CDR3: CASSRRGRGNTEAFF; DNA: TGTGCCAGCAGTAGGAGGGGCCGGGGGAACACTGAAGCTTTCTTT
V: TRBV20-1; D: NA; size: NA; J: TRBJ2-7; CDR3: CSARDNSGHTVYEQYF; DNA: TGCAGTGCTAGAGATAACTCCGGGCACACGGTCTACGAGCAGTACTTC
V: TRBV30; D: NA; size: many; J: TRBJ2-1; CDR3: CAWSVRGHEQFF; DNA: TGTGCCTGGAGTGTACGTGGTCATGAGCAGTTCTTC
V: TRBV5-5; D: NA; size: NA; J: TRBJ2-1; CDR3: CASSPGGQTYNEQFF; DNA: TGTGCCAGCAGCCCCGGGGGGCAGACTTACAATGAGCAGTTCTTC
V: TRBV15; D: TRBD1; size: NA; J: TRBJ1-5; CDR3: CATSRAGTDNQPQHF; DNA: TGTGCCACCAGCAGAGCCGGGACAGACAATCAGCCCCAGCATTTT
V: TRBV24-1; D: NA; size: NA; J: TRBJ2-2; CDR3: CATSDLPPPTGELFF; DNA: TGTGCCACCAGTGATTTGCCCCCTCCGACCGGGGAGCTGTTTTTT
V: TRBV14; D: NA; size: many; J: TRBJ2-7; CDR3: CASSHTGWEYF; DNA: TGTGCCAGCAGCCATACAGGTTGGGAGTACTTC
V: TRBV4-1; D: NA; size: NA; J: TRBJ2-7; CDR3: CASSQEFGHPYEQYF; DNA: TGCGCCAGCAGCCAAGAGTTTGGACACCCCTACGAGCAGTACTTC
V: TRBV6-2/TRBV6-3; D: NA; size: few; J: TRBJ2-1; CDR3: CASNNGNEQFF; DNA: TGTGCCAGCAACAACGGAAATGAGCAGTTCTTC
V: TRBV9; D: NA; size: few; J: TRBJ2-7; CDR3: CASSVAPGQNYEQYF; DNA: TGTGCCAGCAGCGTAGCTCCGGGACAAAATTACGAGCAGTACTTC
V: TRBV4-1; D: TRBD1; size: NA; J: TRBJ2-5; CDR3: CASSQVFPGQLKETQYF; DNA: TGCGCCAGCAGCCAGGTTTTTCCGGGACAGCTTAAAGAGACCCAGTACTTC
V: TRBV7-6; D: TRBD2; size: NA; J: TRBJ2-2; CDR3: CASSLRAGGPHGELFF; DNA: TGTGCCAGCAGCTTAAGAGCGGGGGGGCCCCACGGGGAGCTGTTTTTT